Sequencing of this T cell receptor beta chain was carried out in a study of post-analysis software for immune sequencing data. Study-level information: There were relapsing-remitting, secondary progressive and progressive-relapsing multiple sclerosis among the disease courses included. Whole-study results and caveats: Compared with controls, patients showed significantly lower normalized Chao1 diversity. Roughly 5 TRBV segments (TRBV5-6, TRBV5-1 and TRBV20-1 among them) occurred more frequently in patients than in controls. Pronounced co-clustering by F measure was evident among identically batched samples.

As concerns this clonotype: Its cognate antigen is unknown. This may arise from a read error, as a much more abundant clone is one base away.

Unique molecular identifiers had been added to the TCR beta cDNA libraries. TCRdb re-called the PCR reads with MiXCR, one entry per CDR3 protein. This sample has 180,000 or so distinct CDR3 sequences, with 29% found just once. The CDR3 is 14 residues long. V dropped 6 bases and J dropped 0 bases, with 12 bases sitting between them. From germline, CDR1 is ENHRY and CDR2 SYGVKD. This TCR derives from a girl aged 2-17 years with multiple sclerosis. Sequencing was done on a sample of blood. The chain employs TRBV10-3 and TRBJ2-7; D may match TRBD1 or TRBD2 (6 bases each). The CDR3 coding sequence is TGTGCCATCAGGGAGGGGGGCAGCTCCTACGAGCAGTACTTC. The encoded protein is CAIREGGSSYEQYF.